This T cell receptor (beta chain) is from a study of T cell changes during pregnancy in multiple sclerosis. CDR1 is MNHNS, CDR2 SASEGT, per germline. V was shortened by 7 bases and J by 1 base, with 14 bases between the two germline ends. The CDR3 is made up of 15 amino acids. Sequencing was performed with immunoSEQ multiplex PCR; in TCRdb, only in-frame clones are kept and a portion is missing. The table lists about 73,000 clones, 85% to 95% of them singletons. Sequencing was performed on peripheral blood, taken in the third trimester of pregnancy. The J gene is TRBJ1-3, the V gene TRBV6-1; no clear D gene. This clonotype was obtained from a female donor in good health, enrolled as a control in a pregnancy study. The CDR3 bases are TGTGCCAGCACCCCGGTAGGCGGATCTGGAAACACCATATATTTT. Protein: CASTPVGGSGNTIYF.